The clone carrying this TCR beta chain was found once. This CDR3 spans 13 amino acids. Trimming removed 1 base from V and 9 bases from J, with 10 bases in between. Authors' processing steps: Counts of nucleated cells, estimated from reference gene primer amplification, were obtained. The repertoire was sequenced with immunoSEQ multiplex PCR; TCRdb's copy has only in-frame clones and lacks some. The D gene and trimming were derived from the DNA, and the V and J assignments and clone size from that table. This sample has around 69,000 clones, with around 85% found just once. The sample belongs to a study of blood T cell repertoires in COVID-19. Study in general: Some COVID-19 samples were acute and others convalescent; all came from the United States, Italy and Spain. Nucleic acid was either cDNA or gDNA, and it came from T cells, B-cell-depleted T cells, or PBMCs.

Sequencing used peripheral blood. The J gene is TRBJ1-5, the V gene TRBV12-3 or TRBV12-4; no firm D call. The TCR originated in a man in his fifties with acute or convalescent COVID-19. The CDR3 coding sequence is TGTGCCAGCAGTTTAGGGGAGGACTTGCCCCAGCATTTT. Amino acid sequence: CASSLGEDLPQHF.